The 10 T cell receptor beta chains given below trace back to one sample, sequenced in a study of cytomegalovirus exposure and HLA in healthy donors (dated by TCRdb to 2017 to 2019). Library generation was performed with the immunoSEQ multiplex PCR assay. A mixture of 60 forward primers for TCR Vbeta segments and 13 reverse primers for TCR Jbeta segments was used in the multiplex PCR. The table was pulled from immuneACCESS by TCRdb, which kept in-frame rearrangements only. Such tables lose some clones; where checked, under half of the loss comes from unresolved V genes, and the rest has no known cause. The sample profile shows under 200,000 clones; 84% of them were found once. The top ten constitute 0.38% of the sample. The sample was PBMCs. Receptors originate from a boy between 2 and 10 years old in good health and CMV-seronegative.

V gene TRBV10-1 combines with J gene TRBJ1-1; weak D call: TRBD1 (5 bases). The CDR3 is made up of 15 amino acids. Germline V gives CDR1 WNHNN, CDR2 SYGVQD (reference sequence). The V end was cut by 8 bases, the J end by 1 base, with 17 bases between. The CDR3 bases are TGCGCCAGCTCCCAGGGATGGGGTGAGAACACTGAAGCTTTCTTT. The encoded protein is CASSQGWGENTEAFF.

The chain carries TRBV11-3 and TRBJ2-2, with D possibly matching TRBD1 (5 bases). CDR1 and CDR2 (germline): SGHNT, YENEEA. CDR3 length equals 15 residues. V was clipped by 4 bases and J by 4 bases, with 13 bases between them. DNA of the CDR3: TGTGCCAGCAGCTCCTCCAGGGTTTCCACCGGGGAGCTGTTTTTT. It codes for CASSSSRVSTGELFF.

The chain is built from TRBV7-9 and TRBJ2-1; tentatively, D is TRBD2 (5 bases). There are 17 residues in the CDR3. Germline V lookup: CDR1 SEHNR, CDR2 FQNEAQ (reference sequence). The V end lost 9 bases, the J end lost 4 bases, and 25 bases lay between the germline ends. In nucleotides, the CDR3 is TGTGCCAGTGGGCGGGCAGGATTAATGACCCCGTACAATGAGCAGTTCTTC. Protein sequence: CASGRAGLMTPYNEQFF.

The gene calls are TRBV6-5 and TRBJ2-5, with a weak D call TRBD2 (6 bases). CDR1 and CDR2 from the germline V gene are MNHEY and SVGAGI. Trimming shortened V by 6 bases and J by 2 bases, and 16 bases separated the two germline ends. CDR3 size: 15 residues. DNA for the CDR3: TGTGCCAGCAGCCCCGGGACTCTTTCACAAGAGACCCAGTACTTC. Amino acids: CASSPGTLSQETQYF.

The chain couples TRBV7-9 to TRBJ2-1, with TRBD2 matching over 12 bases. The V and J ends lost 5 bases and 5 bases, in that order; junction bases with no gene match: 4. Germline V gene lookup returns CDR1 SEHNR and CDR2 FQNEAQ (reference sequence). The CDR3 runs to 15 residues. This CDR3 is CASSLRTSGDNEQFF. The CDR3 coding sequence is TGTGCCAGCAGCCTTCGGACTAGCGGGGACAATGAGCAGTTCTTC.

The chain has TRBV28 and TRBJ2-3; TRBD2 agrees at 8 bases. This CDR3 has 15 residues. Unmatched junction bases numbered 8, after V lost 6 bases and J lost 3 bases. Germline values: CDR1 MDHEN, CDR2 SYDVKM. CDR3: CASSPGVAGTDTQYF. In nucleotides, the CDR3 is TGTGCCAGCAGCCCCGGGGTAGCGGGGACAGATACGCAGTATTTT.

The CDR3 sequence is CASSGVAREHNEQFF. CDR3 sequence (DNA): TGCGCCAGCAGTGGGGTTGCGCGGGAACACAATGAGCAGTTCTTC. J is TRBJ2-1 and V is TRBV10-1, with D tentatively TRBD2 (6 bases). Germline V gene lookup returns CDR1 WNHNN and CDR2 SYGVQD (reference sequence). V was cut by 4 bases and J by 5 bases, with 15 bases left in between. CDR3 length equals 15 residues.

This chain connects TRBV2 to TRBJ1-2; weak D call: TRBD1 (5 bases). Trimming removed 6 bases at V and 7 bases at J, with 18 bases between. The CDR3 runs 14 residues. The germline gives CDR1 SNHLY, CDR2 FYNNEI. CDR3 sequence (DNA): TGTGCCAGCAGGCCCCATGTGGGGGGAGGTGGCTACACCTTC. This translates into CASRPHVGGGGYTF. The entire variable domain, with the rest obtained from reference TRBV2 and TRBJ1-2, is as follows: EPEVTQTPSHQVTQMGQEVILRCVPISNHLYFYWYRQILGQKVEFLVSFYNNEISEKSEIFDDQFSVERPDGSNFTLKIRSTKLEDSAMYFCASRPHVGGGGYTFGSGTRLTVV.

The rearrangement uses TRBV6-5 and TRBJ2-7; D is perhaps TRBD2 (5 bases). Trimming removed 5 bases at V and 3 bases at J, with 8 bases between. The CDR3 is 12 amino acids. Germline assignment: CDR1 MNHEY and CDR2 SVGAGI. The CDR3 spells CASSTSVYEQYF. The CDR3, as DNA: TGTGCCAGCAGTACTAGTGTCTACGAGCAGTACTTC.

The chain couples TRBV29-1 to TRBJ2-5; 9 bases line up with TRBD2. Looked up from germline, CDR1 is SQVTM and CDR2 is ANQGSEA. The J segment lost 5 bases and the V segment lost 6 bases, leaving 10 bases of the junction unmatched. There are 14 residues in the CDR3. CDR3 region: CSVGLAGVGETQYF. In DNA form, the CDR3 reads TGCAGCGTCGGATTAGCGGGAGTGGGGGAGACCCAGTACTTC.